Below are 22 T cell receptor beta chains sequenced from a single sample in a study of blood T cell repertoires in COVID-19 (dated by TCRdb to the early 2020s). Receptor libraries were prepared by the immunoSEQ multiplex PCR assay. The source is immuneACCESS, and TCRdb retained only in-frame sequences with V and J called. Part of the clones is not carried over; for the studies checked, unresolved V genes explain less than half of this, and the remainder is unexplained. The sample includes 250,000 to 300,000 clones, with just over 85% observed a single time. 3% of the sample lies in the top ten. The source material was peripheral blood. The receptors originated from a woman in her twenties or thirties with active or convalescent COVID-19.

This clone was found a few times. The chain couples TRBV30 to TRBJ2-2; D ambiguous. CDR1 is GTSNPN and CDR2 is SVGIG in the germline V gene (reference sequence). The V end was cut by 0 bases, the J end by 5 bases, with 4 bases between. The CDR3 extends over 12 amino acids. The CDR3 region is CAWSVTTGELFF. The CDR3 coding sequence is TGTGCCTGGAGTGTAACTACCGGGGAGCTGTTTTTT.

The chain combines TRBV5-1 with TRBJ2-3; 11 bases map to TRBD2. CDR1 and CDR2 from the germline V gene are SGHRS and YFSETQ. The CDR3 has 15 residues. Trimming took 2 bases from V and 8 from J; bases not matched to a gene: 7. The CDR3 is CASSLLAGETGTQYF. The CDR3 bases are TGCGCCAGCAGCTTACTAGCGGGGGAAACGGGTACGCAGTATTTT.

This chain links TRBV6-5 with TRBJ1-2; D is ambiguous. Between the trimmed V and J ends, which lost 6 bases and 8 bases, there was a span of 19 bases. The germline V gene has CDR1 MNHEY and CDR2 SVGAGI. The CDR3 is 14 residues long. The CDR3 sequence: CASRLDEGRGGYTF. The CDR3 DNA reads as TGTGCCAGCAGGCTAGACGAGGGTCGAGGGGGCTACACCTTC.

This rearrangement joins TRBV11-3 to TRBJ2-1, with TRBD1 matching over 7 bases. The CDR3 loop spans 14 amino acids. Germline lookup yields CDR1 SGHNT and CDR2 YENEEA. V trimming: 5 bases; J trimming: 4 bases; junction bases outside the gene matches: 5. The chain's CDR3 is CASSQGQSYNEQFF. The CDR3 coding sequence is TGTGCCAGCAGCCAGGGACAGTCATACAATGAGCAGTTCTTC.

The chain uses TRBV6-2 or TRBV6-3 and TRBJ1-5; 7 bases map to TRBD1. This CDR3 has 15 amino acids. The V segment lost 4 bases and the J segment 5 bases; nucleotides outside the gene matches: 8. Per the germline V gene, CDR1 is MNHEY and CDR2 is SVGEGT. CDR3 protein: CASSFTGVSDQPQHF. The CDR3 nucleotides read TGTGCCAGCAGTTTCACAGGGGTCAGTGATCAGCCCCAGCATTTT.

J is TRBJ2-7 and V is TRBV10-3, with D tentatively TRBD1 (5 bases). The CDR3 is 15 amino acids. The V and J ends lost 4 bases and 2 bases respectively, with 15 bases between them. Germline V gene data show CDR1 as ENHRY and CDR2 as SYGVKD. CDR3 bases: TGTGCCATCAGTGGCCCTCCAGACAGCGCCTACGAGCAGTACTTC. Its protein product is CAISGPPDSAYEQYF.

This sequence joins TRBV27 and TRBJ2-3; 8 bases match TRBD2. The CDR3 is 16 residues long. The V gene's germline CDR1 is MNHEY and CDR2 SMNVEV (reference sequence). The ends lost 5 bases at V and 2 bases at J; junction bases unmatched: 9. DNA of the CDR3: TGTGCCAGCAGTAGAGGTAGCGGGGCCGACACAGATACGCAGTATTTT. Its protein product is CASSRGSGADTDTQYF.

The chain joins TRBV18 to TRBJ2-7; possibly TRBD1 for D (8 bases). Per the germline V gene, CDR1 is KGHSH and CDR2 is LQKENI. This CDR3 has 14 residues. V lost 2 bases, J lost 5 bases, and 13 bases lay in between. For the CDR3, the DNA is TGTGCCAGCTCACCATCACAGGGGGGGAACGAGCAGTACTTC. Its protein product is CASSPSQGGNEQYF.

The chain links TRBV28 to TRBJ1-2; the D gene is possibly TRBD1 (6 bases). The germline CDR1 and CDR2 sequences are MDHEN and SYDVKM. V lost 5 bases to trimming and J lost 0 bases, with 13 bases between them. The CDR3 has 15 amino acids. CDR3 sequence reads: CASSLRQVANYGYTF. The CDR3 DNA reads as TGTGCCAGCAGTCTCCGACAGGTGGCTAACTATGGCTACACCTTC.

The CDR3 DNA reads as TGTGCCAGCAGCGCCCGAGGGTCTTTCTCTGGAAACACCATATATTTT. Translating it yields CASSARGSFSGNTIYF. This rearrangement joins TRBV9 to TRBJ1-3; D gene uncertain. Germline CDR1 is SGDLS and CDR2 is YYNGEE. The V end lost 3 bases, the J end lost 0 bases, and 13 bases lay between the germline ends. The CDR3 length is 16 residues.

The chain is built from TRBV15 and TRBJ2-3, with 10 bases matching TRBD2. V trimming: 0 bases; J trimming: 2 bases; junction bases outside the gene matches: 11. CDR3 length equals 19 residues. Germline-derived CDR1 and CDR2 are LNHNV and YYDKDF (reference sequence). As DNA, the CDR3 is TGTGCCACCAGCAGAGATCCAACATTAGCGGGGGGATTCACAGATACGCAGTATTTT. It codes for CATSRDPTLAGGFTDTQYF.

This chain joins TRBV2 and TRBJ1-2; D is unresolved. Trimming took off 8 bases at V and 4 bases at J, with 11 bases between the two ends. CDR1 and CDR2 from the germline V gene are SNHLY and FYNNEI. The CDR3 contains 12 residues. In nucleotides, the CDR3 is TGTGCCAGCCCTGACACGTCCTATGGCTACACCTTC. The encoded protein is CASPDTSYGYTF.

CDR3 residues: CASKASGVETQYF. DNA of the CDR3: TGTGCCAGCAAGGCTAGCGGGGTTGAGACCCAGTACTTC. The genes are TRBV2 and TRBJ2-5, with 9 positions matching TRBD2. Per germline, CDR1 SNHLY and CDR2 FYNNEI. The V and J ends lost 7 bases and 5 bases, in that order; junction bases with no gene match: 5. The CDR3 contains 13 residues.

The chain employs TRBV18 and TRBJ1-5, with 9 bases lining up with TRBD1. Looked up from germline, CDR1 is KGHSH and CDR2 is LQKENI. V shed 6 bases, J shed 0 bases, and the junction held 6 bases outside the gene matches. This CDR3 contains 16 residues. The CDR3 nucleotides read TGTGCCAGCTCGAAAACAGGGGGCACTAGCAATCAGCCCCAGCATTTT. This gives the protein CASSKTGGTSNQPQHF. Supplemented by reference TRBV18 and TRBJ1-5, the full variable domain reads NAGVMQNPRHLVRRRGQEARLRCSPMKGHSHVYWYRQLPEEGLKFMVYLQKENIIDESGMPKERFSAEFPKEGPSILRIQQVVRGDSAAYFCASSKTGGTSNQPQHFGDGTRLSIL.

This clone was seen more than once but under ten times. This chain uses TRBV20-1 with TRBJ2-2; unclear D gene. The V gene's germline CDR1 is DFQATT and CDR2 SNEGSKA (reference sequence). There are 15 residues in the CDR3. The V end was cut by 3 bases, the J end by 1 base, with 12 bases between. This CDR3 is CSASRLVRNTGELFF. The CDR3, as DNA: TGCAGTGCTAGTCGGCTAGTGAGGAACACCGGGGAGCTGTTTTTT.

V and J are TRBV7-8 and TRBJ1-6; 7 bases are a match to TRBD1. V was clipped by 7 bases and J by 6 bases; unmatched bases: 12. Germline V gives CDR1 SGHVS, CDR2 FQNEAQ. CDR3 length: 16 amino acids. CDR3 protein: CASKSTGTAPNSPLHF. The CDR3 DNA is TGTGCCAGCAAATCGACCGGGACAGCCCCTAATTCACCCCTCCACTTT.

The rearrangement uses TRBV12-5 and TRBJ2-5; D call uncertain. Trimming removed 8 bases at V and 2 bases at J, with 12 bases between. The CDR3 runs to 13 residues. CDR1 LGHNT and CDR2 FRNRAP come from the germline V gene. In DNA form, the CDR3 reads TGTGCTAGTTCAGCCGGCGGTCAAGAGACCCAGTACTTC. Translating gives CASSAGGQETQYF.

The J gene is TRBJ2-1, the V gene TRBV7-2, with TRBD2 matching over 8 bases. Germline trimming cut 3 bases from V and 7 bases from J; bases unmatched to any gene: 8. This CDR3 is 15 amino acids long. Germline CDR1 is SGHTA and CDR2 is FQGNSA. The CDR3 is CASSFRGGLGNEQFF. The CDR3 region has the DNA TGTGCCAGCAGCTTTCGGGGGGGGCTAGGGAATGAGCAGTTCTTC.

This chain uses TRBV2 with TRBJ2-3, with D possibly TRBD2 on 7 matching bases. This CDR3 has 16 amino acids. CDR1 is SNHLY, CDR2 FYNNEI, per germline. The germline V and J ends were trimmed by 3 bases and 1 base, with 14 bases remaining between them. CDR3 bases: TGTGCCAGCAGTGATTGGGGGGGCCTGGGCACAGATACGCAGTATTTT. Translating gives CASSDWGGLGTDTQYF.

V gene TRBV5-1 combines with J gene TRBJ2-5; D may be TRBD2 (5 bases). With 0 bases removed from V and 4 bases from J, the gap between germline ends came to 7 bases. Germline CDR1 reads SGHRS; CDR2 reads YFSETQ. The CDR3 contains 13 residues. Here the CDR3 DNA reads TGCGCCAGCAGCTTGGCTAGCCCAGAGACCCAGTACTTC. Translated, it gives CASSLASPETQYF.

The chain recombines TRBV6-2 or TRBV6-3 with TRBJ2-1; 11 positions agree with TRBD2. Germline V gene lookup returns CDR1 MNHEY and CDR2 SVGEGT. The CDR3 covers 17 residues. V trimming: 2 bases; J trimming: 3 bases; junction bases outside the gene matches: 6. CDR3 coding DNA: TGTGCCAGCAGTTACGATCAACTAGCGGGGGTCTACAATGAGCAGTTCTTC. This translates into CASSYDQLAGVYNEQFF.

V usage is TRBV6-5 and J usage is TRBJ2-5, with TRBD2 matching over 13 bases. The CDR3 runs to 15 residues. After removal of 5 bases from V and 6 bases from J, the junction contained 6 bases not matched to a gene. Germline CDR1 MNHEY, CDR2 SVGAGI. CDR3 coding DNA: TGTGCCAGCAGTCTCCGACTAGCGGGGGGTCAGACCCAGTACTTC. This translates into CASSLRLAGGQTQYF.